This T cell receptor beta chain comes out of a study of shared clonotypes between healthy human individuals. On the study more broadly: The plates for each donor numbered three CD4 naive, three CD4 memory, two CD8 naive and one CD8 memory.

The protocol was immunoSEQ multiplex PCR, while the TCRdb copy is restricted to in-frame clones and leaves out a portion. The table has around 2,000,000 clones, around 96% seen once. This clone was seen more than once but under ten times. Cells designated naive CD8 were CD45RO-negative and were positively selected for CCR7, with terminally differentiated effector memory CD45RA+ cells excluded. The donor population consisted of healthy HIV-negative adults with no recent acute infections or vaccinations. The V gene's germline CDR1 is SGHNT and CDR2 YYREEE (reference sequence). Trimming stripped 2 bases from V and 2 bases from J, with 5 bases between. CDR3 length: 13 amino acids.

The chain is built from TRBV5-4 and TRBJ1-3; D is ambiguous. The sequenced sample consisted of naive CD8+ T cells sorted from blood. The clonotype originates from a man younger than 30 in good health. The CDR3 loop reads CASSFGPGNTIYF. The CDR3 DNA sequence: TGTGCCAGCAGCTTCGGCCCTGGAAACACCATATATTTT. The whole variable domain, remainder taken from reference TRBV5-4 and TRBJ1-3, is ETGVTQSPTHLIKTRGQQVTLRCSSQSGHNTVSWYQQALGQGPQFIFQYYREEENGRGNFPPRFSGLQFPNYSSELNVNALELDDSALYLCASSFGPGNTIYFGEGSWLTVV.